The 32 T cell receptor beta chains below were found in one sample sequenced in a study of T cell responses to AZD1222 COVID-19 vaccine. Measured with immunoSEQ multiplex PCR; TCRdb has only the in-frame clones, and not every one. The top ten clones hold 0.4% to 0.5% of a sample with over 150,000 clones, 85% to 90% of them seen once. This material consisted of peripheral blood, taken on day 0 of AZD1222 vaccination. The receptors were gathered from an adult in good health.

The CDR3 protein is CASSLDSNQPQHF. The DNA of the CDR3 is TGTGCCAGCAGCTTGGACAGCAATCAGCCCCAGCATTTT. V gene TRBV7-3 combines with J gene TRBJ1-5; D not resolved. The CDR3 loop spans 13 amino acids. Germline CDR1 and CDR2: SGHTA and FQGTGA. The V end lost 3 bases, the J end lost 1 base, and 4 bases lay between the germline ends.

CDR3 DNA: TGCAGCGTCGCGGGCCCGGAGAATGAGCAGTTCTTC. Translated: CSVAGPENEQFF. This sequence joins TRBV29-1 and TRBJ2-1, with D possibly being TRBD2 (5 bases). CDR1 is SQVTM, CDR2 ANQGSEA, per germline. The CDR3 is 12 residues long. Deletions cut 6 bases from V and 7 bases from J, with 13 bases between.

This chain uses TRBV29-1 with TRBJ1-2; D is ambiguous. The CDR3 is made up of 15 amino acids. Germline CDR1 is SQVTM and CDR2 is ANQGSEA. V dropped 1 base and J dropped 0 bases, with 12 bases sitting between them. This CDR3 is CSVEGGWVSNYGYTF. The CDR3 DNA follows: TGCAGCGTTGAAGGAGGGTGGGTCTCTAACTATGGCTACACCTTC.

The V gene is TRBV18, the J gene TRBJ1-5; TRBD1 matches at 9 bases. The CDR3 runs 16 residues. Germline CDR1 reads KGHSH; CDR2 reads LQKENI. V trimming: 3 bases; J trimming: 2 bases; junction bases outside the gene matches: 5. This CDR3 reads CASSPRTGAGNQPQHF. The DNA for the CDR3 is TGTGCCAGCTCACCGCGGACAGGGGCGGGCAATCAGCCCCAGCATTTT.

The genes are TRBV6-2 or TRBV6-3 and TRBJ1-2, with D unclear. Trimming stripped 0 bases from V and 3 bases from J, with 8 bases between. CDR3 size: 14 residues. The germline V gene encodes CDR1 MNHEY and CDR2 SVGEGT. CDR3 DNA: TGTGCCAGCAGTTACTCGAGGGTAGACTATGGCTACACCTTC. This sequence encodes CASSYSRVDYGYTF.

This chain links TRBV9 with TRBJ2-3; 15 bases are a match to TRBD2. V lost 5 bases, J lost 4 bases, and 11 bases stayed unmatched. This CDR3 has 18 amino acids. Germline values: CDR1 SGDLS, CDR2 YYNGEE. CDR3 DNA sequence: TGTGCCAGCAGTACCCCCGGGACTAGCGGGGGGAGGTCAGATACGCAGTATTTT. This encodes CASSTPGTSGGRSDTQYF.

J is TRBJ2-7 and V is TRBV2; D is tentatively TRBD1 or TRBD2 (5 bases each). The germline gives CDR1 SNHLY, CDR2 FYNNEI. The length of the CDR3 is 19 residues. Trimming removed 4 bases at V and 2 bases at J, with 27 bases between. This CDR3 is CASSATSSGTDQDPYEQYF. The CDR3 nucleotides are TGTGCCAGCAGTGCGACTTCATCCGGGACGGACCAAGACCCCTACGAGCAGTACTTC.

The rearrangement links TRBV24-1 to TRBJ2-7, with TRBD1 identical over 10 bases. The CDR3 has 15 residues. Germline lookup yields CDR1 KGHDR and CDR2 SFDVKD. Germline trimming cut 3 bases from V and 4 bases from J; bases unmatched to any gene: 5. CDR3 in amino acids: CATSDPRDRGYEQYF. The CDR3, as DNA: TGTGCCACCAGTGATCCTCGGGACAGGGGTTACGAGCAGTACTTC.

The chain combines TRBV14 with TRBJ1-2, with 7 positions matching TRBD1. With V trimmed by 3 bases and J by 2 bases, 9 bases remained unmatched. Germline V gene sequence: CDR1 SGHDN, CDR2 FVKESK. The CDR3 runs to 16 residues. The chain's CDR3 is CASSQSLGQLNYGYTF. CDR3 bases: TGTGCCAGCAGCCAGTCCTTGGGACAGCTAAACTATGGCTACACCTTC.

The chain is built from TRBV6-5 and TRBJ1-6; TRBD1 aligns across 9 bases. V lost 7 bases to trimming and J lost 9 bases; unmatched junction nucleotides: 7. The germline V gene encodes CDR1 MNHEY and CDR2 SVGAGI. The CDR3 has 14 residues. The CDR3 nucleotides are TGTGCCAGCACCCCGGGACAGGGACTTTCACCCCTCCACTTT. This translates into CASTPGQGLSPLHF.

V gene TRBV5-1 combines with J gene TRBJ2-2, with D possibly TRBD1 on 6 matching bases. Trimming removed 4 bases at V and 1 base at J, with 14 bases between. Germline V CDR1 and CDR2: SGHRS, YFSETQ. The length of the CDR3 is 16 residues. CDR3: CASSPQPGQNTGELFF. The DNA for the CDR3 is TGCGCCAGCAGCCCCCAACCGGGACAGAACACCGGGGAGCTGTTTTTT.

The chain has TRBV3-1 (or the pseudogene TRBV3-2) and TRBJ1-1; D remains ambiguous. The germline V gene encodes CDR1 LGHDT and CDR2 YNNKEL (reference sequence). The V and J ends lost 0 bases and 6 bases respectively, with 11 bases between them. The length of the CDR3 is 14 residues. The CDR3 DNA follows: TGTGCCAGCAGCCAAGAGGCGGGCAGGCCTGAAGCTTTCTTT. As protein: CASSQEAGRPEAFF.

The rearrangement uses TRBV27 and TRBJ1-2; no clear D. The CDR3 is 13 residues long. Germline loops: CDR1 MNHEY, CDR2 SMNVEV (reference sequence). Trimming shortened V by 2 bases and J by 4 bases, and 8 bases separated the two germline ends. CDR3 nucleotides: TGTGCCAGCAGTTTAACGGGAATCTATGGCTACACCTTC. Its translation is CASSLTGIYGYTF.

The rearrangement joins TRBV10-3 to TRBJ1-2; D is uncertain. Looked up from germline, CDR1 is ENHRY and CDR2 is SYGVKD. Trimming took 2 bases from V and 4 from J, leaving 14 bases between them. This CDR3 is built from 15 residues. CDR3 sequence (DNA): TGTGCCATCAGTGAGGAGGTGAAGGGAAGCTATGGCTACACCTTC. Translated, it gives CAISEEVKGSYGYTF.

The gene calls are TRBV5-1 and TRBJ1-1; 7 nucleotides align to TRBD1. The ends lost 1 base at V and 7 bases at J; junction bases unmatched: 4. Germline V lookup: CDR1 SGHRS, CDR2 YFSETQ. CDR3 size: 13 residues. CDR3 sequence (DNA): TGCGCCAGCAGCTTGAAAGGGGGCGATGAAGCTTTCTTT. As protein: CASSLKGGDEAFF.

The chain carries TRBV4-3 and TRBJ1-6, with TRBD1 as a possible D gene (5 bases). The CDR3 covers 15 residues. Germline V CDR1 and CDR2: LGHNA, YSLEER. V was pared by 4 bases and J by 6 bases, with 13 bases between. As DNA, the CDR3 is TGCGCCAGCAGCCGGGGACGGTCGCCTAATTCACCCCTCCACTTT. This codes for CASSRGRSPNSPLHF.

This clone came up once. The chain links TRBV2 to TRBJ1-4; D is unclear. The CDR3 is 12 amino acids. Germline assignment: CDR1 SNHLY and CDR2 FYNNEI. The V end lost 3 bases, the J end lost 6 bases, and 5 bases lay between the germline ends. The CDR3 reads CASSERDEKLFF. The CDR3 nucleotides read TGTGCCAGCAGTGAGAGGGATGAAAAACTGTTTTTT.

This CDR3 is CASSYRGGELFF. DNA for the CDR3: TGTGCCAGCAGTTACCGTGGCGGGGAGCTGTTTTTT. The rearrangement links TRBV6-5 to TRBJ2-2; D remains ambiguous. Per the germline V gene, CDR1 is MNHEY and CDR2 is SVGAGI. The CDR3 consists of 12 residues. V lost 2 bases, J lost 7 bases, and 5 bases lay in between.

This chain joins TRBV27 and TRBJ1-6; D may be TRBD1 (6 bases). This CDR3 comprises 17 residues. Per the germline V gene, CDR1 is MNHEY and CDR2 is SMNVEV (reference sequence). With 6 bases removed from V and 7 bases from J, the gap between germline ends came to 22 bases. As DNA, the CDR3 is TGTGCCAGCAGCCTAGGGGGGCAGGGGTGGAAGAATTCACCCCTCCACTTT. Its translation is CASSLGGQGWKNSPLHF.

As concerns this clone: This CDR3 is also generated by other DNA sequences in the sample. V usage is TRBV18 and J usage is TRBJ2-3; 7 bases agree with TRBD1. Germline CDR1 KGHSH, CDR2 LQKENI. The ends lost 0 bases at V and 4 bases at J; junction bases unmatched: 7. This CDR3 spans 16 amino acids. The CDR3 spells CASSPPGTARPDTQYF. The CDR3 DNA reads TGTGCCAGCTCACCACCCGGGACAGCCAGACCAGATACGCAGTATTTT.

The chain joins TRBV6-5 to TRBJ1-2, with D possibly being TRBD1 (5 bases). V gave up 6 bases and J gave up 2 bases, with 16 bases separating them. The CDR3 spans 15 residues. CDR1 is MNHEY and CDR2 is SVGAGI in the germline V gene. The CDR3 DNA is TGTGCCAGCAGCCCGGGACCCCAATTCAACTATGGCTACACCTTC. Translating gives CASSPGPQFNYGYTF.

The genes are TRBV6-2 or TRBV6-3 and TRBJ1-1; D ambiguous. The CDR3 length is 16 residues. Germline V gene sequence: CDR1 MNHEY, CDR2 SVGEGT. The V end was cut by 0 bases, the J end by 2 bases, with 13 bases between. CDR3 residues: CASSYSLNWGNTEAFF. CDR3 in DNA: TGTGCCAGCAGTTACTCCCTCAACTGGGGAAACACTGAAGCTTTCTTT.

For the CDR3, the DNA is TGTGCCAGTAGCCCCCCGAATATACGGTTGGGCACTGAAGCTTTCTTT. Translation: CASSPPNIRLGTEAFF. The J gene is TRBJ1-1, the V gene TRBV19; D is ambiguous. The V end lost 6 bases, the J end lost 4 bases, and 21 bases lay between the germline ends. The germline gives CDR1 LNHDA, CDR2 SQIVND (reference sequence). The CDR3 totals 16 residues.

The J gene is TRBJ1-3, the V gene TRBV28; TRBD1 aligns across 7 bases. The CDR3 has 15 residues. Germline V gene sequence: CDR1 MDHEN, CDR2 SYDVKM. Trimming removed 5 bases from V and 2 bases from J; junction bases left unmatched: 6. CDR3 region: CASSGGTAAGNTIYF. CDR3 bases: TGTGCCAGCAGTGGCGGGACAGCGGCTGGAAACACCATATATTTT.

As regards this clone: One end of the junction varies from germline; a read error may be responsible. The V gene is TRBV6-2 or TRBV6-3, the J gene TRBJ2-7, with D possibly being TRBD2 (6 bases). Germline values: CDR1 MNHEY, CDR2 SVGEGT. The CDR3 extends over 14 amino acids. The CDR3, as DNA: TGTGCCAGCAGCTACTCCTTGAGCGCGGGGGAGCAGTACTTC. Residues: CASSYSLSAGEQYF.

The CDR3 DNA sequence: TGCGCCAGCAGCCCCCAGGGGGCCCGGGGACCTAACTATGGCTACACCTTC. It translates to CASSPQGARGPNYGYTF. This chain joins TRBV5-1 and TRBJ1-2; 8 nucleotides align to TRBD1. The ends lost 4 bases at V and 0 bases at J; junction bases unmatched: 11. This CDR3 has 17 amino acids. The germline CDR1 and CDR2 sequences are SGHRS and YFSETQ.

Of note for this clone: Relative to the germline gene, one junction end is altered; a read error may explain this. V is TRBV4-1 and J is TRBJ2-2; D could derive from TRBD1 or TRBD2 (6 bases each). The CDR3 spans 16 residues. Germline values: CDR1 MGHRA, CDR2 YSYEKL. The CDR3 spells CASSPHGGSKTGELFF. DNA for the CDR3: TGCGCCAGCAGCCCGCACGGGGGCTCGAAAACCGGGGAGCTGTTTTTT.

The rearrangement links TRBV19 to TRBJ2-2, with a tentative D call TRBD1 (5 bases). This CDR3 has 14 amino acids. Germline V lookup: CDR1 LNHDA, CDR2 SQIVND (reference sequence). V was clipped by 10 bases and J by 2 bases, with 14 bases between them. CDR3 region: CAIMTVPNTGELFF. In nucleotides, the CDR3 is TGTGCCATAATGACAGTTCCTAACACCGGGGAGCTGTTTTTT.

V is TRBV19 and J is TRBJ1-4; a weak D match, TRBD1 (6 bases). Germline V lookup: CDR1 LNHDA, CDR2 SQIVND (reference sequence). This CDR3 has 14 residues. The V and J ends lost 6 bases and 7 bases respectively, with 15 bases between them. CDR3 protein: CASRAQGGGEKLFF. The CDR3 DNA reads as TGTGCCAGTAGGGCGCAGGGAGGGGGTGAAAAACTGTTTTTT.

This clone was seen once. The chain has TRBV5-6 and TRBJ1-5; tentatively, D is TRBD1 (6 bases). Per germline, CDR1 SGHDT and CDR2 YYEEEE. Trimming removed 2 bases from V and 6 bases from J, with 9 bases in between. This CDR3 contains 13 residues. The CDR3: CASSLGGGQPQHF. The CDR3 DNA reads as TGTGCCAGCAGCTTAGGAGGGGGTCAGCCCCAGCATTTT.

The J gene is TRBJ2-3, the V gene TRBV11-2; 8 nucleotides align to TRBD1. Germline V lookup: CDR1 SGHAT, CDR2 FQNNGV. Trimming at V came to 5 bases and at J to 2 bases, leaving 9 bases not matched to a gene. The CDR3 extends over 16 amino acids. CDR3 sequence: CASSIRQGTDTDTQYF. CDR3 coding DNA: TGTGCCAGCAGCATCCGACAGGGGACAGACACAGATACGCAGTATTTT. Combining the CDR3 with reference TRBV11-2 and TRBJ2-3 gives the whole variable domain EAGVAQSPRYKIIEKRQSVAFWCNPISGHATLYWYQQILGQGPKLLIQFQNNGVVDDSQLPKDRFSAERLKGVDSTLKIQPAKLEDSAVYLCASSIRQGTDTDTQYFGPGTRLTVL.

The V call is TRBV28, the J call TRBJ1-2, with 7 bases fitting TRBD1. Per the germline V gene, CDR1 is MDHEN and CDR2 is SYDVKM. J was trimmed by 4 bases and V by 5 bases; bases with no gene match: 13. The CDR3 length is 16 residues. In DNA form, the CDR3 reads TGTGCCAGCAGTGCCAGGGGGAGGGGGCTGATCTATGGCTACACCTTC. Its translation is CASSARGRGLIYGYTF.